These 27 T cell receptor beta chains originate from one sample sequenced in a study of control samples from healthy donors and cancer patients (dated by TCRdb to 2020 to 2021). The library was obtained by the immunoSEQ multiplex PCR assay. TCRdb limited this immuneACCESS table to in-frame rearrangements with V and J called. A share of clones is missing; checked studies link under half to unresolved V genes, and the rest is unexplained. The sample table records around 120,000 clones; 88% of these occur just once. Under 2.5% of the sample goes to the ten largest clones. The specimen sequenced was blood. These receptor sequences come from a woman aged 70-85 years in good health.

This rearrangement joins TRBV29-1 to TRBJ2-1; D unresolved. Germline-derived CDR1 and CDR2 are SQVTM and ANQGSEA. V lost 2 bases and J lost 6, with 20 bases in between. This CDR3 is built from 16 residues. The chain's CDR3 is CSVEPGSGLAINEQFF. The DNA for the CDR3 is TGCAGCGTTGAACCCGGGTCGGGTTTGGCCATCAATGAGCAGTTCTTC.

The CDR3 DNA reads as TGTGCCAGCTCAGCCACTTCCGGGGGTAACACCGGGGAGCTGTTTTTT. Translating gives CASSATSGGNTGELFF. The V gene is TRBV18, the J gene TRBJ2-2; possibly TRBD2 for D (6 bases). Trimming removed 5 bases at V and 2 bases at J, with 15 bases between. Germline values: CDR1 KGHSH, CDR2 LQKENI. The CDR3 is 16 amino acids.

The V gene is TRBV18, the J gene TRBJ1-5, with 11 nucleotides matching TRBD1. With 1 base clipped from V and 7 bases from J, the junction kept 12 bases outside the gene matches. The CDR3 sequence is 18 residues long. In germline, CDR1 is KGHSH, CDR2 LQKENI. The CDR3 loop is CASSPQGTGGTVEQPQHF. CDR3 bases: TGTGCCAGCTCACCACAGGGGACAGGGGGTACGGTCGAACAGCCCCAGCATTTT.

The V gene is TRBV4-1, the J gene TRBJ1-4; 7 bases are a match to TRBD1. The germline gives CDR1 MGHRA, CDR2 YSYEKL. V gave up 3 bases and J gave up 5 bases; unmatched junction bases: 6. The CDR3 contains 15 residues. Written as DNA, the CDR3 is TGCGCCAGCAGCCATCTCAGGGGGAGAAATGAAAAACTGTTTTTT. It codes for CASSHLRGRNEKLFF.

J is TRBJ2-1 and V is TRBV7-8; the D gene is possibly TRBD2 (5 bases). V shed 4 bases and J shed 8 bases, with 21 bases lying between them. This CDR3 has 16 amino acids. The germline gives CDR1 SGHVS, CDR2 FQNEAQ. The CDR3: CASSSYGRVGGYEQFF. The CDR3 DNA is TGTGCCAGCAGCTCTTATGGGCGCGTCGGCGGGTATGAGCAGTTCTTC.

The CDR3 region is CASSPRPGTGSTEAFF. The DNA for the CDR3 is TGTGCCAGCTCACCACGTCCGGGGACAGGGAGTACTGAAGCTTTCTTT. This chain uses TRBV18 with TRBJ1-1; 9 bases are a match to TRBD1. Germline values: CDR1 KGHSH, CDR2 LQKENI. The length of the CDR3 is 16 residues. The junction had 8 bases not matched to a gene; V was cut back by 1 base and J by 5 bases.

The chain recombines TRBV19 with TRBJ2-1; D is perhaps TRBD1 (5 bases). The CDR3 covers 13 residues. Deletions cut 1 base from V and 5 bases from J, with 6 bases between. Germline assignment: CDR1 LNHDA and CDR2 SQIVND (reference sequence). CDR3 bases: TGTGCCAGTAGTATAGGGACACACAATGAGCAGTTCTTC. Its translation: CASSIGTHNEQFF.

About this clone itself: One junction end disagrees with the germline gene, perhaps due to a read error. The chain combines TRBV27 with TRBJ2-7; D not certain. The germline gives CDR1 MNHEY, CDR2 SMNVEV (reference sequence). The CDR3 totals 14 residues. The CDR3 reads CASSLFGPSYEQYF. The CDR3 DNA sequence: TGTGCCAGCAGCTTATTCGGGCCCTCCTACGAGCAGTACTTC.

The chain joins TRBV10-3 to TRBJ1-2, with a tentative D call TRBD1 (5 bases). The CDR3 extends over 14 amino acids. The V gene's germline CDR1 is ENHRY and CDR2 SYGVKD. V was trimmed by 4 bases and J by 6 bases, leaving 15 bases between them. The CDR3 spells CAISVNQGVDGYTF. The CDR3 DNA reads TGTGCCATCAGTGTGAACCAGGGAGTGGATGGCTACACCTTC.

V is TRBV6-5 and J is TRBJ2-5, with 7 nucleotides matching TRBD1. The CDR3 has 14 residues. Trimming removed 6 bases from V and 4 bases from J; junction bases left unmatched: 8. CDR1 is MNHEY and CDR2 is SVGAGI in the germline V gene. The CDR3 reads CASSAGTGVETQYF. The CDR3 region has the DNA TGTGCCAGCAGCGCCGGCACAGGGGTAGAGACCCAGTACTTC.

This clone was counted between two and nine times. J is TRBJ2-3 and V is TRBV3-1 (or the pseudogene TRBV3-2), with 9 nucleotides matching TRBD2. The ends lost 11 bases at V and 1 base at J; junction bases unmatched: 7. Germline V gene lookup returns CDR1 LGHDT and CDR2 YNNKEL (reference sequence). This CDR3 contains 14 residues. DNA of the CDR3: TGTGCCTCCAAGAAGCGGGGGGGCACAGATACGCAGTATTTT. Amino acids: CASKKRGGTDTQYF.

V is TRBV10-3 and J is TRBJ1-6, with D unresolved. The germline gives CDR1 ENHRY, CDR2 SYGVKD. There are 15 residues in the CDR3. Trimming cost V 0 bases and J 9 bases, with 12 bases left between them. The DNA for the CDR3 is TGTGCCATCAGTGAGTCGAACGGGATTGGTTCACCCCTCCACTTT. Its protein is CAISESNGIGSPLHF.

This chain connects TRBV2 to TRBJ1-1; no reliable D call. The V gene's germline CDR1 is SNHLY and CDR2 FYNNEI. This CDR3 is 12 amino acids long. V was trimmed by 6 bases and J by 5 bases, leaving 10 bases between them. CDR3 coding DNA: TGTGCCAGCAGGGCGGATGTGACTGAAGCTTTCTTT. This translates into CASRADVTEAFF.

The gene calls are TRBV3-1 (or the pseudogene TRBV3-2) and TRBJ1-1; weak D call: TRBD1 (5 bases). The germline gives CDR1 LGHDT, CDR2 YNNKEL (reference sequence). This CDR3 comprises 14 residues. Trimming removed 4 bases at V and 1 base at J, with 10 bases between. The CDR3 sequence: CASSLDGGNTEAFF. In DNA form, the CDR3 reads TGTGCCAGCAGCCTTGACGGGGGGAACACTGAAGCTTTCTTT.

This clone was seen a single time. The chain combines TRBV10-3 with TRBJ1-6; TRBD1 is a possible D gene (6 bases). The CDR3 extends over 14 amino acids. The ends were cut back, 0 bases at V and 9 bases at J, with 9 bases in the middle. Germline CDR1 is ENHRY and CDR2 is SYGVKD. The CDR3 reads CAISESGQFSPLHF. The CDR3, as DNA: TGTGCCATCAGTGAGTCGGGACAATTTTCACCCCTCCACTTT.

The V gene is TRBV5-1, the J gene TRBJ2-3; a weak D match, TRBD1 (6 bases). There are 15 residues in the CDR3. Trimming shortened V by 7 bases and J by 4 bases, and 19 bases separated the two germline ends. Germline CDR1 and CDR2: SGHRS and YFSETQ. The CDR3 DNA reads as TGCGCCAGCGCCACGAGGGCAGGGGTGGCAGATACGCAGTATTTT. As protein: CASATRAGVADTQYF.

This clone was counted ten times or more. This chain connects TRBV25-1 to TRBJ2-5; 10 positions agree with TRBD1. Germline values: CDR1 MGHDK, CDR2 SYGVNS. V lost 5 bases to trimming and J lost 4 bases; unmatched junction nucleotides: 7. The CDR3 covers 15 residues. The CDR3 loop reads CASSRQGARGETQYF. CDR3 bases: TGTGCCAGCAGTAGACAGGGGGCGCGGGGAGAGACCCAGTACTTC.

The CDR3 region has the DNA TGTGCCATCAGTGAGGGAGGGACCTTTAATTCACCCCTCCACTTT. This translates into CAISEGGTFNSPLHF. The V gene is TRBV10-3, the J gene TRBJ1-6; D is possibly TRBD1 (5 bases). CDR1 and CDR2 (germline): ENHRY, SYGVKD. The CDR3 runs 15 residues. Trimming pared 2 bases from V and 6 bases from J, leaving 11 bases between.

The chain has TRBV7-2 and TRBJ1-2; the D gene is possibly TRBD1 (5 bases). Germline V lookup: CDR1 SGHTA, CDR2 FQGNSA. The CDR3 consists of 15 residues. V gave up 1 base and J gave up 6 bases, with 15 bases separating them. CDR3 DNA sequence: TGTGCCAGCAGCTTAGATTGGGGACGGAACGATGGCTACACCTTC. This sequence encodes CASSLDWGRNDGYTF.

This clone was recorded once. This chain uses TRBV19 with TRBJ2-7; D is uncertain. Germline CDR1 is LNHDA and CDR2 is SQIVND (reference sequence). The CDR3 is 14 residues long. The V end was cut by 5 bases, the J end by 0 bases, with 11 bases between. The CDR3 DNA sequence: TGTGCCAGTAGTTCTGATTGGGGCTCCTACGAGCAGTACTTC. Its translation is CASSSDWGSYEQYF.

The CDR3 spells CASSPTGSSYNSPLHF. In nucleotides, the CDR3 is TGTGCCAGCAGCCCGACAGGGAGCTCCTATAATTCACCCCTCCACTTT. The V call is TRBV7-9, the J call TRBJ1-6; 7 bases map to TRBD1. Losses at the gene ends were 5 bases for V and 0 bases for J; bases not matched to a gene: 4. Germline V gene sequence: CDR1 SEHNR, CDR2 FQNEAQ (reference sequence). The CDR3 spans 16 residues.

The chain uses TRBV5-4 and TRBJ1-4, with 7 bases that match TRBD1. J lost 2 bases, V lost 4 bases, and 2 bases had no gene match. This CDR3 is built from 14 residues. CDR1 is SGHNT, CDR2 YYREEE, per germline (reference sequence). As DNA, the CDR3 is TGTGCCAGCAGCCGGGACAGCACTAATGAAAAACTGTTTTTT. Protein sequence: CASSRDSTNEKLFF.

The chain joins TRBV9 to TRBJ1-1; weak D call: TRBD1 (5 bases). V was cut by 0 bases and J by 4 bases, with 19 bases left in between. Germline CDR1 reads SGDLS; CDR2 reads YYNGEE. This CDR3 is built from 17 residues. CDR3 loop: CASSVEGVPRRGTEAFF. The CDR3 DNA reads as TGTGCCAGCAGCGTAGAGGGCGTTCCGCGTAGGGGCACTGAAGCTTTCTTT.

J is TRBJ2-7 and V is TRBV11-2, with TRBD1 matching over 7 bases. CDR1 is SGHAT, CDR2 FQNNGV, per germline. V lost 6 bases and J lost 0; bases outside the gene matches: 5. This CDR3 has 14 amino acids. The CDR3 sequence is CASRQTGNSYEQYF. CDR3 DNA sequence: TGTGCCAGCAGACAGACAGGGAACTCCTACGAGCAGTACTTC.

J is TRBJ1-1 and V is TRBV11-3; 12 bases map to TRBD1. The CDR3 loop spans 13 amino acids. Germline-derived CDR1 and CDR2 are SGHNT and YENEEA. J was trimmed by 9 bases and V by 6 bases; bases with no gene match: 5. The CDR3 sequence: CASRSGTGGKAFF. The CDR3 nucleotides are TGTGCCAGCAGATCCGGGACAGGGGGCAAAGCTTTCTTT.

V and J are TRBV6-5 and TRBJ2-5; no definite D call. Germline V gives CDR1 MNHEY, CDR2 SVGAGI. Between the trimmed V and J ends, which lost 7 bases and 2 bases, there was a span of 11 bases. This CDR3 is built from 13 residues. This CDR3 reads CASNPGRQETQYF. CDR3 in DNA: TGTGCCAGCAACCCCGGCAGACAAGAGACCCAGTACTTC.

The V call is TRBV2, the J call TRBJ2-3; perhaps TRBD2 as D (7 bases). Germline assignment: CDR1 SNHLY and CDR2 FYNNEI. This CDR3 has 14 amino acids. V lost 3 bases and J 4 bases, leaving 11 bases between the germline ends. CDR3 amino acids: CASSDQGRADTQYF. The CDR3 bases are TGTGCCAGCAGTGACCAGGGGAGGGCAGATACGCAGTATTTT.